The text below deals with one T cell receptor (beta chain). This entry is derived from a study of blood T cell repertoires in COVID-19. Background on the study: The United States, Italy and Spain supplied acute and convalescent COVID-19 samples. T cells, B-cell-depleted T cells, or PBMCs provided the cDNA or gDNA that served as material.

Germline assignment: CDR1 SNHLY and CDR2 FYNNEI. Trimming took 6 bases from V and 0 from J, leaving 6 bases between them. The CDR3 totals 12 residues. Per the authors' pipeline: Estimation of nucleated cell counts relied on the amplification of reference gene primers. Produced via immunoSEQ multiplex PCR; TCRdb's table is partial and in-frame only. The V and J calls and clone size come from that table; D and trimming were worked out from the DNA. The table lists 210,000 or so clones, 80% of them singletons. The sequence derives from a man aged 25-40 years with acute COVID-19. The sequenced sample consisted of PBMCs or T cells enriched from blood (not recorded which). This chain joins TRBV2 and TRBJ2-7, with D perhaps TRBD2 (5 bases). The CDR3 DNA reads TGTGCCAGCAGAACTAGCTCCTACGAGCAGTACTTC. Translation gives CASRTSSYEQYF.